This T cell receptor beta chain originates from a study of post-analysis software for immune sequencing data. Study information: There were relapsing-remitting, secondary progressive and progressive-relapsing multiple sclerosis among the disease courses included.

This clonotype was seen more than once but under ten times. The antigen is undetermined. CDR1 is DFQATT, CDR2 SNEGSKA, per germline (reference sequence). There are 11 residues in the CDR3. Study-level points and caveats: Multiple sclerosis patients showed significantly lower normalized Chao1 diversity than controls did. Among 5 or 6 TRBV segments more frequent in patients than controls were TRBV5-6, TRBV5-1 and TRBV20-1. Samples from one preparation batch, clustered by F measure, grouped strongly together.

The authors incorporated unique molecular identifiers into the TCR beta cDNA libraries. Researchers reported some 500,000 cDNA molecules coming from roughly 1 to 10 million T cells. TCRdb recomputed calls from the PCR reads with MiXCR, one row per CDR3 protein. The sample yields some 450,000 distinct CDR3 sequences, roughly 45% seen once. Material for sequencing was blood. This TCR was sampled from a girl aged 10 to 17 with multiple sclerosis. The chain employs TRBV20-1 and TRBJ2-5; D unclear. The J call could be wrong; TRBJ2-7 is a better fit for the DNA end. CDR3 DNA: TGCAGTGCTAGTCATCCATACGAGCAGTACTTC. Amino acid sequence: CSASHPYEQYF.